Listed below are T cell receptor beta chains from one sample, sequenced in a study of blood T cell repertoires in COVID-19. Repertoires were generated with immunoSEQ multiplex PCR, while TCRdb's copy carries only in-frame clones and drops some. The sample yields fewer than 65,000 clones, 75% to 90% seen once. Sequenced input: peripheral blood. These receptors were collected from a man in his fifties or sixties with acute or convalescent COVID-19. Each CDR3 is given with its conserved first and last residue. Each record gives: D gene, J gene, V gene, clone size, CDR3 protein, CDR3 DNA. The D gene is left open where the match is weak. Size is omitted from some rows. Given values are once, few, many or a class for expanded clones.

TRBD1	TRBJ1-6	TRBV6-5	-	CASSKPGQGFSPLHF	TGTGCCAGCAGTAAACCGGGACAGGGGTTTTCACCCCTCCACTTT
-	TRBJ2-7	TRBV7-2	-	CASSSKAGPYEQYF	TGTGCCAGCAGCTCCAAAGCGGGTCCTTACGAGCAGTACTTC
-	TRBJ1-1	TRBV28	-	CASSLVQMNTEAFF	TGTGCCAGCAGTTTGGTTCAGATGAACACTGAAGCTTTCTTT
-	TRBJ1-1	TRBV27	-	CATYSNAEAFF	TGTGCCACCTACAGTAACGCTGAAGCTTTCTTT
TRBD1	TRBJ1-6	TRBV27	-	CASSPGQEVSPLHF	TGTGCCAGCAGTCCCGGACAGGAGGTTTCACCCCTCCACTTT
-	TRBJ2-3	TRBV9	-	CASSPRGASTTDTQYF	TGTGCCAGCAGCCCCAGGGGGGCTAGCACGACAGATACGCAGTATTTT
-	TRBJ1-5	TRBV5-6	-	CASSSPNLDSRSNQPQHF	TGTGCCAGCAGCTCACCAAATCTCGACAGCCGAAGCAATCAGCCCCAGCATTTT
-	TRBJ1-5	TRBV6-5	-	CASTFQNSNQPQHF	TGTGCCAGCACTTTTCAGAATAGCAATCAGCCCCAGCATTTT
TRBD1	TRBJ1-4	TRBV19	-	CASTSTILNQGAANEKLFF	TGTGCCAGTACCTCGACCATTTTAAATCAGGGGGCGGCTAATGAAAAACTGTTTTTT
-	TRBJ1-6	TRBV6-1	-	CASSELGLHSPLHF	TGTGCCAGCAGTGAACTGGGCCTCCATTCACCCCTCCACTTT
-	TRBJ1-5	TRBV6-5	-	CASSYSPGQPQHF	TGTGCCAGCAGTTACTCTCCCGGTCAGCCCCAGCATTTT
TRBD1	TRBJ1-4	TRBV27	-	CASTPGGEKLFF	TGTGCCAGCACCCCAGGGGGCGAAAAACTGTTTTTT
-	TRBJ2-7	TRBV10-1	-	CASSGQSAYEQYF	TGCGCCAGCAGCGGACAGTCCGCCTACGAGCAGTACTTC
-	TRBJ1-1	TRBV11-3	-	CASSPPGITEAFF	TGTGCCAGCAGCCCCCCGGGGATAACTGAAGCTTTCTTT
-	TRBJ2-2	TRBV6-2/TRBV6-3	-	CASSYFRPTNTGELFF	TGTGCCAGCAGTTACTTCAGGCCGACCAACACCGGGGAGCTGTTTTTT
TRBD1	TRBJ1-2	TRBV2	-	CASSSGTGGTRGYTF	TGTGCCAGCAGTTCCGGGACAGGGGGTACCCGAGGCTACACCTTC
-	TRBJ2-1	TRBV11-2	-	CASSLTGTYNEQFF	TGTGCCAGCAGCCTCACGGGTACCTACAATGAGCAGTTCTTC
-	TRBJ2-1	TRBV7-3	-	CASSFIPSASSYNEQFF	TGTGCCAGCAGCTTTATCCCTAGCGCGAGTTCCTACAATGAGCAGTTCTTC
TRBD2	TRBJ2-1	TRBV7-3	-	CASSLSGGNEQFF	TGTGCCAGCAGCTTAAGCGGGGGCAATGAGCAGTTCTTC
TRBD2	TRBJ2-1	TRBV7-2	-	CASSRTSGIYNEQFF	TGTGCCAGCAGCAGGACTAGCGGGATATACAATGAGCAGTTCTTC
-	TRBJ1-2	TRBV7-9	-	CASSFRGGNGYTF	TGTGCCAGCAGCTTCAGGGGTGGGAATGGCTACACCTTC
TRBD2	TRBJ2-2	TRBV5-4	-	CASSPLAGVGTGELFF	TGTGCCAGCAGCCCACTAGCGGGAGTCGGCACCGGGGAGCTGTTTTTT
-	TRBJ1-2	TRBV19	-	CASSIGRGGYGYTF	TGTGCCAGTAGTATAGGTCGGGGAGGATATGGCTACACCTTC
TRBD2	TRBJ2-3	TRBV6-1	-	CASSEGWREADTQYF	TGTGCCAGCAGTGAAGGGTGGCGGGAGGCAGATACGCAGTATTTT
TRBD2	TRBJ2-3	TRBV7-6	-	CASSLGGGRVLPDTQYF	TGTGCCAGCAGCTTAGGGGGCGGGAGGGTTCTCCCAGATACGCAGTATTTT
-	TRBJ1-2	TRBV10-2	-	CASSEWGPNYGYTF	TGCGCCAGCAGTGAGTGGGGGCCCAACTATGGCTACACCTTC
-	TRBJ1-3	TRBV18	-	CASSPRLGRGAGNTIYF	TGTGCCAGCTCACCACGTTTGGGGAGGGGAGCTGGAAACACCATATATTTT
-	TRBJ1-1	TRBV12-3/TRBV12-4	once	CASSLGGVGGAFF	TGTGCCAGCAGTTTGGGGGGGGTTGGTGGAGCTTTCTTT